This section outlines one T cell receptor beta chain sequence together with its context. This specimen comes from a study of CD8 T cells in Susac syndrome. The RNA, roughly 0.5 to 1 ug, was put through reverse transcription using random hexamers. It was immunoSEQ multiplex PCR that amplified TCR beta CDR3 across 54 Vbeta and 13 Jbeta. TCRdb called the immunoSEQ multiplex PCR reads again in MiXCR, with one record for every CDR3 protein. The table shows tens of thousands of distinct CDR3 sequences, with approximately 96% occurring only once. Through negative isolation, CD4+ and CD8+ T cells were obtained, while TEMRA cells were enriched using FACS. Looked up from germline, CDR1 is SGHTA and CDR2 is FQGNSA. The CDR3 is 17 amino acids. V was cut by 5 bases and J by 1 base, with 18 bases left in between.

The source is a human donor with Susac syndrome. Source material: CD8+ T cells from PBMCs. J is TRBJ1-5 and V is TRBV7-2, with a tentative D call TRBD1 (5 bases). In DNA form, the CDR3 reads TGTGCCAGCAGCAAATCCCCGGTAGGGACGAGCAATCAGCCCCAGCATTTT. Amino acid sequence: CASSKSPVGTSNQPQHF.